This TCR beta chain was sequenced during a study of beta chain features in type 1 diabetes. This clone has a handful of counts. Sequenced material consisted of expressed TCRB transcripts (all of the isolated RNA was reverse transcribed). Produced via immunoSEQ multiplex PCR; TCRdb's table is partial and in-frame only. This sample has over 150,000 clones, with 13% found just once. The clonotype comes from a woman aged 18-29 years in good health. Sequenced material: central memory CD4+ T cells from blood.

CDR3 in amino acids: CASNGHRAVSGANVLTF. The CDR3 nucleotides read TGTGCCAGTAATGGTCACAGGGCAGTCTCTGGGGCCAACGTCCTGACTTTC. V and J are TRBV19 and TRBJ2-6; weak D call: TRBD1 (6 bases). There are 17 residues in the CDR3. The V end was cut by 7 bases, the J end by 0 bases, with 16 bases between. Germline CDR1 LNHDA, CDR2 SQIVND (reference sequence).